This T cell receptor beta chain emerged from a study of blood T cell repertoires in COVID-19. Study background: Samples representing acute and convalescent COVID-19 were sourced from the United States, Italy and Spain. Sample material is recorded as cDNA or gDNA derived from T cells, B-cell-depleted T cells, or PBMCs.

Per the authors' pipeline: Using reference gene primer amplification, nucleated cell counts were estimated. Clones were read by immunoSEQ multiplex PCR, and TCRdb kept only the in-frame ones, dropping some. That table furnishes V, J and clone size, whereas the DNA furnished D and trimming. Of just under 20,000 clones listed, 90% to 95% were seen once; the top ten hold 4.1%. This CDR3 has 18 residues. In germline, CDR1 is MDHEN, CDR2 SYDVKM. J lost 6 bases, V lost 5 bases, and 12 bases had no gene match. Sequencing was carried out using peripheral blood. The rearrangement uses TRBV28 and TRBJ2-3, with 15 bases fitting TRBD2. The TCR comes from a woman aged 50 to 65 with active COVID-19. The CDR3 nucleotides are TGTGCCAGCAGTCCCATCCGGACTAGCGGGAGGGCGAGCGATACGCAGTATTTT. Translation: CASSPIRTSGRASDTQYF.